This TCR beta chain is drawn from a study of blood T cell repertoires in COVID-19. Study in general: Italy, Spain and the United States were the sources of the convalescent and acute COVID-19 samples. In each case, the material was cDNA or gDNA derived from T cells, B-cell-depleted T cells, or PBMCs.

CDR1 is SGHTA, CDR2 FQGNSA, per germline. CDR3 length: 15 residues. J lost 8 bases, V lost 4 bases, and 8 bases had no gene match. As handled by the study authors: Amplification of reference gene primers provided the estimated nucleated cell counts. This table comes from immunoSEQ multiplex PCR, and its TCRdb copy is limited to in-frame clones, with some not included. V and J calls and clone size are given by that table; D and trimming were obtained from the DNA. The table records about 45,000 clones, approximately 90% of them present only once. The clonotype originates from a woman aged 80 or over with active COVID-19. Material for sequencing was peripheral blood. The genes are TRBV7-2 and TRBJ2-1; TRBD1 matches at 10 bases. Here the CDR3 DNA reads TGTGCCAGCAGCTCTCGTGACAGGGGGCTAGATGAGCAGTTCTTC. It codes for CASSSRDRGLDEQFF.